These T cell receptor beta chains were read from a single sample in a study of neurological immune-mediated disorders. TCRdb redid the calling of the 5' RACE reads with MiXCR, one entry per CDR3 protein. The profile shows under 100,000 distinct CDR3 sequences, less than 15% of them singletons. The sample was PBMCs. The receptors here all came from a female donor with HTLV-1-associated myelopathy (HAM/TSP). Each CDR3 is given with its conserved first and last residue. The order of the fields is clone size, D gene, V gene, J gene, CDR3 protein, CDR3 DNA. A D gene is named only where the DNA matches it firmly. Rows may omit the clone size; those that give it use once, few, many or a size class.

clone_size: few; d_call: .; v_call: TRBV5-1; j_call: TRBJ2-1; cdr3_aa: CASSLVGTSNEQFF; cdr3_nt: TGCGCCAGCAGCTTGGTGGGGACGAGTAATGAGCAGTTCTTC
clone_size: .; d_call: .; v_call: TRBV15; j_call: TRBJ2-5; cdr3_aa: CATSTIDRFQETQYF; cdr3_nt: TGTGCTACCAGCACAATAGACAGGTTTCAAGAGACCCAGTACTTC
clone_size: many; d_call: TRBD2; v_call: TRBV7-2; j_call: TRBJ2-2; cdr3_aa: CASSLGGSGGTGELFF; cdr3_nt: TGTGCCAGCAGCTTAGGAGGTAGCGGGGGAACCGGGGAGCTGTTTTTT
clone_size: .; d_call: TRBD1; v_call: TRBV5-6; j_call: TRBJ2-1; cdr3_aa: CASSPGQGAANEQFF; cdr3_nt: TGTGCCAGCAGCCCGGGACAGGGGGCGGCCAATGAGCAGTTCTTC
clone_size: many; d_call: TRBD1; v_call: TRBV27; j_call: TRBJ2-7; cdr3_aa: CASSLQGAQTYEQYF; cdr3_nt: TGTGCCAGCAGTCTACAGGGGGCTCAGACCTACGAGCAGTACTTC
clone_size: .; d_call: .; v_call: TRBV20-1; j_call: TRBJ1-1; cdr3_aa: CSASRGTEAFF; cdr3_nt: TGCAGTGCCTCAAGGGGAACTGAAGCTTTCTTT
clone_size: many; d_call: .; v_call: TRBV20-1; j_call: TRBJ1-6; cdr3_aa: CSARDVGRSSYNSPLHF; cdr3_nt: TGCAGTGCTAGAGATGTCGGCAGAAGCTCCTATAATTCACCCCTCCACTTT
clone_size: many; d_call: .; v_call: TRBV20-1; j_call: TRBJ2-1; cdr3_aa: CSASPPTGAREQFF; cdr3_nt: TGCAGTGCTAGCCCCCCAACGGGAGCTCGGGAGCAGTTCTTC
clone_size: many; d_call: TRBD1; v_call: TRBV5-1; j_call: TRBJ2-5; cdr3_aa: CASSRQGFQETQYF; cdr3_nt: TGCGCCAGCAGCAGACAGGGTTTCCAAGAGACCCAGTACTTC
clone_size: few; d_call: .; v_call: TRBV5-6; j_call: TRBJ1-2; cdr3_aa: CASSLWGNDYGYTF; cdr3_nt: TGTGCCAGCAGCTTGTGGGGCAACGACTATGGCTACACCTTC
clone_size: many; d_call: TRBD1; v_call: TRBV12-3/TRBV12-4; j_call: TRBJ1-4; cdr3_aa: CASSASGGANEKLFF; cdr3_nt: TGTGCCAGCAGTGCCTCAGGGGGAGCTAATGAAAAACTGTTTTTT
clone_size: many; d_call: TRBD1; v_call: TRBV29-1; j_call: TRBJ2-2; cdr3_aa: CSAGQGAILTGELFF; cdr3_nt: TGCAGCGCCGGACAGGGGGCGATTTTAACCGGGGAGCTGTTTTTT
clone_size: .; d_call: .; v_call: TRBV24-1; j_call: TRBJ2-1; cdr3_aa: CATSRRTNDYNEQFF; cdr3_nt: TGTGCCACCAGCAGGCGGACTAACGACTACAATGAGCAGTTCTTC
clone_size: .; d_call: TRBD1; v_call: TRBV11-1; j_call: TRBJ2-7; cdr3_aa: CASSSRTGFYEQYF; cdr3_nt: TGTGCCAGCAGCTCCCGGACAGGGTTCTACGAGCAGTACTTC
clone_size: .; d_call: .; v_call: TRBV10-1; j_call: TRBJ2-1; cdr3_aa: CASSESNGQRFF; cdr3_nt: TGCGCCAGCAGTGAGTCAAACGGGCAGAGGTTCTTC
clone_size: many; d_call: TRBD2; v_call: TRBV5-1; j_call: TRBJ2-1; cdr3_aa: CATSRERGAYNEQFF; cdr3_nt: TGCGCCACCTCAAGGGAGCGGGGAGCTTACAATGAGCAGTTCTTC
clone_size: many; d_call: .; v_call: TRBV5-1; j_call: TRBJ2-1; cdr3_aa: CASSLVGGTYNEQFF; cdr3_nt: TGCGCCAGCAGCTTGGTGGGGGGAACCTACAATGAGCAGTTCTTC
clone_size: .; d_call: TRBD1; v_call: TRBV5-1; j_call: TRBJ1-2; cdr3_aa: CDSSLVVMKTTGGGGYTF; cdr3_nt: TGCGACAGCAGCTTGGTGGTGATGAAGACGACAGGGGGCGGTGGCTACACCTTC
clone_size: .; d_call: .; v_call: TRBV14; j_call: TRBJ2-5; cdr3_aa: CASSQGRETQYF; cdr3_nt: TGTGCCAGCAGCCAGGGACGAGAGACCCAGTACTTC
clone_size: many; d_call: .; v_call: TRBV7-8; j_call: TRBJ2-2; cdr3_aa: CASSLPGGHGELFF; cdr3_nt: TGTGCCAGCAGCTTACCCGGGGGTCACGGGGAGCTGTTTTTT